This T cell receptor beta chain stems from a study of T cells in Graves' hyperthyroidism and ophthalmopathy. Trimming pared 1 base from V and 1 base from J, leaving 14 bases between. This CDR3 contains 17 residues. CDR1 is SGHTA, CDR2 FQGNSA, per germline. This clonotype has ten or more counts. Using RNA transcripts as the source, TCR beta CDR3 regions were amplified. During a first-round RT-PCR of the TCR CDR3, the HTBI primer set was used. MiXCR, run by TCRdb on the multiplex PCR reads, gives a single entry per CDR3 protein. The data show fewer than 250,000 distinct CDR3 sequences, 16% seen once. This sequence was found in a woman younger than 35 with Graves' ophthalmopathy. The sequenced sample consisted of blood. The genes are TRBV7-2 and TRBJ2-1; a possible D gene is TRBD2 (5 bases). CDR3 coding DNA: TGTGCCAGCAGCTTAGTTCCCGGGAAAAGGTCCTACAATGAGCAGTTCTTC. Translated, it gives CASSLVPGKRSYNEQFF.